This record covers a single T cell receptor (beta chain). Germline V gives CDR1 SEHNR, CDR2 FQNEAQ (reference sequence). The CDR3 runs 15 residues. Trimming took off 4 bases at V and 0 bases at J, with 9 bases between the two ends. This entry is derived from a study of blood T cell repertoires in COVID-19. Turning to the study itself: T cells, B-cell-depleted T cells, or PBMCs provided the cDNA or gDNA that served as material.

It was during active infection that Seattle patients were enrolled and then longitudinally followed. Authors' analysis steps: Reference gene primer amplification yielded estimated nucleated cell counts. Produced via immunoSEQ multiplex PCR; TCRdb's table is partial and in-frame only. V and J calls and clone size come straight from that table; D and trimming were deduced from the DNA. In the table there are almost 250,000 clones, roughly 82% of which are singletons. Sequenced: peripheral blood. This chain connects TRBV7-9 to TRBJ1-4; D is perhaps TRBD1 (5 bases). The sequence derives from a woman over 75 with COVID-19, enrolled during active disease. CDR3 sequence reads: CASSSKGSTNEKLFF. The DNA of the CDR3 is TGTGCCAGCAGCTCTAAGGGGTCAACTAATGAAAAACTGTTTTTT.